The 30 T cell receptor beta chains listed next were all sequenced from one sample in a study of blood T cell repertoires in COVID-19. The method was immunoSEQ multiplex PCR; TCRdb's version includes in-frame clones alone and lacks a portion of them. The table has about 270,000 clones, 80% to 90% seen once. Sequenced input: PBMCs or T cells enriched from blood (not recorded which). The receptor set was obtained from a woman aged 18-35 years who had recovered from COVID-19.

As DNA, the CDR3 is TGTGCCATCAGCCCAACAGGGCCGAACACTGAAGCTTTCTTT. Residues: CAISPTGPNTEAFF. This chain joins TRBV10-3 and TRBJ1-1; tentative D call: TRBD1 (6 bases). Trimming removed 6 bases at V and 1 base at J, with 12 bases between. CDR3 length: 14 residues. Germline V gene data show CDR1 as ENHRY and CDR2 as SYGVKD.

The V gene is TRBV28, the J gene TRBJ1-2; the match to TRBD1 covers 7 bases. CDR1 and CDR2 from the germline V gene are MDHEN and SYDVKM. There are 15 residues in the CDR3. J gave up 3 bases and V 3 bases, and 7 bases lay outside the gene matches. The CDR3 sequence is CASSFLTGRYYGYTF. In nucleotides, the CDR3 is TGTGCCAGCAGTTTCCTGACAGGGCGGTACTATGGCTACACCTTC.

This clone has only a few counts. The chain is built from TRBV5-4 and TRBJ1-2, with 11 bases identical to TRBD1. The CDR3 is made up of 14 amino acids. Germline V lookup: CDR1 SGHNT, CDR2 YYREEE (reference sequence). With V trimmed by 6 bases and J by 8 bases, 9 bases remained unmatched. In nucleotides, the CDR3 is TGTGCCAGCACCTCGGACAGGGGGCTGGGAGGCTACACCTTC. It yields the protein CASTSDRGLGGYTF.

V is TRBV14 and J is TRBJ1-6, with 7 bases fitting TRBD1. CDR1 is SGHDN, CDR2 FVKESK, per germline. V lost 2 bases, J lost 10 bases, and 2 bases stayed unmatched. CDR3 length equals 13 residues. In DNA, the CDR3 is TGTGCCAGCAGCCAATCCAGGGGGTCACCCCTCCACTTT. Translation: CASSQSRGSPLHF.

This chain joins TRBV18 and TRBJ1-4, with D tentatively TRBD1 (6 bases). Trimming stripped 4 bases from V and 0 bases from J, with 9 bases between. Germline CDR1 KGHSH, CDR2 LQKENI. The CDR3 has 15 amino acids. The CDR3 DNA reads TGTGCCAGCTCACGAGCAGGGGCAACTAATGAAAAACTGTTTTTT. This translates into CASSRAGATNEKLFF.

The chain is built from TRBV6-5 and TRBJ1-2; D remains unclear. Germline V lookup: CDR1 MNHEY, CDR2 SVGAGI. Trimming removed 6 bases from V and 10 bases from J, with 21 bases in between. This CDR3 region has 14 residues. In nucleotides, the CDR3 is TGTGCCAGCAGGGCCGGGGTCAGCCCTATGCCCTACACCTTC. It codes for CASRAGVSPMPYTF.

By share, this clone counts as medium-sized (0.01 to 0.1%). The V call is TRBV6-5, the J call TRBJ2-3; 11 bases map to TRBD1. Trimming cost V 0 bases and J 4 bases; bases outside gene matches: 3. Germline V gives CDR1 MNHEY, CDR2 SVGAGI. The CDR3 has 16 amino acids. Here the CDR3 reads CASSYSRGQGADTQYF. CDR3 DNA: TGTGCCAGCAGTTACTCGAGGGGACAGGGGGCAGATACGCAGTATTTT.

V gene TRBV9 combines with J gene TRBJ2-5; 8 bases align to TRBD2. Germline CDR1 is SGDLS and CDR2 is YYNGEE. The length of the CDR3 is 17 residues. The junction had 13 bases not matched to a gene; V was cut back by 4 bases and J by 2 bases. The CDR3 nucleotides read TGTGCCAGCAGCACTCCCTCGGGGCTAGCGGGTCAAGAGACCCAGTACTTC. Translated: CASSTPSGLAGQETQYF.

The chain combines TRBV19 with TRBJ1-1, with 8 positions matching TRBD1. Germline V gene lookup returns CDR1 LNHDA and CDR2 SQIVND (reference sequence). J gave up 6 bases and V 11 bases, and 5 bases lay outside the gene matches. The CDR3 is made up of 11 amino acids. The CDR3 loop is CAANRGAEAFF. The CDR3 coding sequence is TGTGCCGCAAACAGGGGGGCTGAAGCTTTCTTT.

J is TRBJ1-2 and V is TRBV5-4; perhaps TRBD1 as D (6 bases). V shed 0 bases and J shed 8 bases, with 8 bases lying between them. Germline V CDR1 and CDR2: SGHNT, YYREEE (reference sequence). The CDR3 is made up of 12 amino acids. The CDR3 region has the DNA TGTGCCAGCAGCTTGGGGGGGCAAGGCTACACCTTC. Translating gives CASSLGGQGYTF.

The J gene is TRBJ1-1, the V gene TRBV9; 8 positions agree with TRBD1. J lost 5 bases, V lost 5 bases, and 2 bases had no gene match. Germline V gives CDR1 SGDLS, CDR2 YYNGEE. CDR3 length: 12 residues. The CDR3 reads CASSQGATEAFF. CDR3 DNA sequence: TGTGCCAGCAGTCAGGGGGCTACTGAAGCTTTCTTT.

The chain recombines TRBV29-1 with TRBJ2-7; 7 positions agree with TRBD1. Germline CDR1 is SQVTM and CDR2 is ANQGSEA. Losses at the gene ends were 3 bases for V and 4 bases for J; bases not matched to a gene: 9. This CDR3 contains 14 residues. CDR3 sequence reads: CSVEEDGTDYEQYF. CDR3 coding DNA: TGCAGCGTTGAGGAAGATGGGACAGATTACGAGCAGTACTTC.

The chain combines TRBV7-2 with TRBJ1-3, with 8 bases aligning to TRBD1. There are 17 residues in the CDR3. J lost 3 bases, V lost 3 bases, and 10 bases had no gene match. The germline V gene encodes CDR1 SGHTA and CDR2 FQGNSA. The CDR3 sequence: CASSFAQGAGGGNTIYF. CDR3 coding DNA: TGTGCCAGCAGCTTTGCCCAGGGGGCTGGAGGTGGAAACACCATATATTTT.

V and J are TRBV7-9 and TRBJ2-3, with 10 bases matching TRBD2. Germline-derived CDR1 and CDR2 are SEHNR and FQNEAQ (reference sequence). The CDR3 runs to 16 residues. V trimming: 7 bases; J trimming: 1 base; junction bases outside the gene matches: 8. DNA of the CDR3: TGTGCCAGCACCCGGGGGCTAGCGGGAGGCACAGATACGCAGTATTTT. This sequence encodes CASTRGLAGGTDTQYF. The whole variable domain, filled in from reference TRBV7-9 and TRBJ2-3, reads DTGVSQNPRHKITKRGQNVTFRCDPISEHNRLYWYRQTLGQGPEFLTYFQNEAQLEKSRLLSDRFSAERPKGSFSTLEIQRTEQGDSAMYLCASTRGLAGGTDTQYFGPGTRLTVL.

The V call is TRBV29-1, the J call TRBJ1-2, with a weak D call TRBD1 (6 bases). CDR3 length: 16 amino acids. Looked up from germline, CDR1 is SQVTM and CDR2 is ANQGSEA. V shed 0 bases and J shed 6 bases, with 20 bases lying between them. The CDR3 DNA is TGCAGCGTTGAAGATCTAATTGGGGGCTACCTGGATGGCTACACCTTC. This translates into CSVEDLIGGYLDGYTF.

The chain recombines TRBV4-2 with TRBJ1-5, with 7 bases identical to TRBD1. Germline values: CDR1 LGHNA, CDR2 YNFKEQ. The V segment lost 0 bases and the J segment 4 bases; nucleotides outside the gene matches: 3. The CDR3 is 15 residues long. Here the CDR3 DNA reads TGTGCCAGCAGCCAAGAGACAGGGAGAAATCAGCCCCAGCATTTT. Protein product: CASSQETGRNQPQHF.

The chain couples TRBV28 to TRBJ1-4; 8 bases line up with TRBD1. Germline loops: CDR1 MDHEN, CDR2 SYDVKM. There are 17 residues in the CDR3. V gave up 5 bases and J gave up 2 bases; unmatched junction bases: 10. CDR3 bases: TGTGCCAGCAGTGCAGGGACAGGACGCCCCACTAATGAAAAACTGTTTTTT. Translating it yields CASSAGTGRPTNEKLFF.

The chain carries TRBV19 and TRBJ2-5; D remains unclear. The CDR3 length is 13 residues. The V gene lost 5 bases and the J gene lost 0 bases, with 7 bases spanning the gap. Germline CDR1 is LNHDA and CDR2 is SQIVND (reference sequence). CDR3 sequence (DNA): TGTGCCAGTAGTTTGGCGGACCAAGAGACCCAGTACTTC. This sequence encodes CASSLADQETQYF.

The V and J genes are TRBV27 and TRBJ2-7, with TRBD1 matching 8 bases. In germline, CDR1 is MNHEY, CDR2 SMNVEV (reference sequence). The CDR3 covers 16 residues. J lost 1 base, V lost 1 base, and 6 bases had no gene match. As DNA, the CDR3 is TGTGCCAGCAGTTTATACGCCGGACAGGGTTCCTACGAGCAGTACTTC. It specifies CASSLYAGQGSYEQYF.

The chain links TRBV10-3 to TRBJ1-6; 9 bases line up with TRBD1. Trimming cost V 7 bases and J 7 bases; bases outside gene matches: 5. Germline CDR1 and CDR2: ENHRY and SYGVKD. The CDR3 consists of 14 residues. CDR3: CAINPTGGNSPLHF. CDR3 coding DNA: TGTGCCATCAACCCGACAGGGGGGAATTCACCCCTCCACTTT.

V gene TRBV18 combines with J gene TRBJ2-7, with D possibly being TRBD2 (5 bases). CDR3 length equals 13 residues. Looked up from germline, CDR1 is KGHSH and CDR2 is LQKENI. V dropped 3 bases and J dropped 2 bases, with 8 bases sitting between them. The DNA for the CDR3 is TGTGCCAGCTCACCCGGGAATCCCTACGAGCAGTACTTC. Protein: CASSPGNPYEQYF. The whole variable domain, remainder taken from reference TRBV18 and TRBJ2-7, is NAGVMQNPRHLVRRRGQEARLRCSPMKGHSHVYWYRQLPEEGLKFMVYLQKENIIDESGMPKERFSAEFPKEGPSILRIQQVVRGDSAAYFCASSPGNPYEQYFGPGTRLTVT.

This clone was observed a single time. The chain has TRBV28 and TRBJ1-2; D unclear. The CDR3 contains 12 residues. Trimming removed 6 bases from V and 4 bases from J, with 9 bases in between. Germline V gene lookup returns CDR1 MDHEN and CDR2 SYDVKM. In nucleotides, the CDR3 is TGTGCCAGCAGAGACTCGTTCTATGGCTACACCTTC. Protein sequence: CASRDSFYGYTF.

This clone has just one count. CDR3 amino acids: CASSAPGQGNSPLHF. CDR3 coding DNA: TGTGCCAGCAGCGCACCGGGACAGGGTAATTCACCCCTCCACTTT. The V and J genes are TRBV2 and TRBJ1-6; 9 bases map to TRBD1. The germline V gene has CDR1 SNHLY and CDR2 FYNNEI. The junction had 6 bases not matched to a gene; V was cut back by 6 bases and J by 6 bases. This CDR3 comprises 15 residues.

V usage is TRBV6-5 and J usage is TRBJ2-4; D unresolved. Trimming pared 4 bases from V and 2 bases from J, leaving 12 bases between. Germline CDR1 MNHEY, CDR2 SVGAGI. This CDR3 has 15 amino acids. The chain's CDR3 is CASSSTLASKNIQYF. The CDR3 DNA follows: TGTGCCAGCAGTTCCACCCTGGCTTCCAAAAACATTCAGTACTTC.

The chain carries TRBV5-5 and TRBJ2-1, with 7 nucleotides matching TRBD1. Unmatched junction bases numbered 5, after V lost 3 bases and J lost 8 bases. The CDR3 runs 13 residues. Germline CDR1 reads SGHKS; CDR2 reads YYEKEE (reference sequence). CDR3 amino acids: CASSYRGQHEQFF. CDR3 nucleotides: TGTGCCAGCAGCTATAGGGGACAGCATGAGCAGTTCTTC. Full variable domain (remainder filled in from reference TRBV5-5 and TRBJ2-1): DAGVTQSPTHLIKTRGQQVTLRCSPISGHKSVSWYQQVLGQGPQFIFQYYEKEERGRGNFPDRFSARQFPNYSSELNVNALLLGDSALYLCASSYRGQHEQFFGPGTRLTVL.

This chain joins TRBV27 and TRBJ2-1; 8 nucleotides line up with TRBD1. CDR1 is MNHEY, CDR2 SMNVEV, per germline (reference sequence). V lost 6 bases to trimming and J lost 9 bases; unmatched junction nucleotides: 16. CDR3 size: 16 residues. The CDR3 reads CASSTDRGFGWGEQFF. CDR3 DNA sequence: TGTGCCAGCAGCACCGACAGGGGTTTTGGGTGGGGTGAGCAGTTCTTC.

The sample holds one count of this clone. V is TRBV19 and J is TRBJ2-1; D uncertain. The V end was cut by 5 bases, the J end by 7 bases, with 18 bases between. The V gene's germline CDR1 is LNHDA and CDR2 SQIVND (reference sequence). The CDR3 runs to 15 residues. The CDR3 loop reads CASSRTEIHRNEQFF. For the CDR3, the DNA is TGTGCCAGTAGTCGAACGGAGATTCATAGGAATGAGCAGTTCTTC.

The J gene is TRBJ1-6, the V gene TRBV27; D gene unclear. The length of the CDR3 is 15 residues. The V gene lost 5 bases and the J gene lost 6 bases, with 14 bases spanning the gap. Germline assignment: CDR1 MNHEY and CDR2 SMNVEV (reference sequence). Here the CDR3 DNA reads TGTGCCAGCAGTCCCCTAGCAGAAATTAATTCACCCCTCCACTTT. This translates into CASSPLAEINSPLHF.

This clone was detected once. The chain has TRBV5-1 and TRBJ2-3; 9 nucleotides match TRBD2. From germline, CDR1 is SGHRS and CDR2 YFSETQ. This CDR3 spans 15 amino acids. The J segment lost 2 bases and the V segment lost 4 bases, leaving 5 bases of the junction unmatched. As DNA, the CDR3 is TGCGCCAGCAGCATAGGACTAGCGCCCACAGATACGCAGTATTTT. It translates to CASSIGLAPTDTQYF. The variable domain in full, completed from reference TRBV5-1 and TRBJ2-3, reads KAGVTQTPRYLIKTRGQQVTLSCSPISGHRSVSWYQQTPGQGLQFLFEYFSETQRNKGNFPGRFSGRQFSNSRSEMNVSTLELGDSALYLCASSIGLAPTDTQYFGPGTRLTVL.

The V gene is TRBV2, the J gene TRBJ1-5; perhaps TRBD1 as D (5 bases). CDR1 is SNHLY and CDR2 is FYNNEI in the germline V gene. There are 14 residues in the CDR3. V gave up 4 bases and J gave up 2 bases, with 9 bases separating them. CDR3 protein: CASSASTGNQPQHF. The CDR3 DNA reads TGTGCCAGCAGTGCATCGACAGGCAATCAGCCCCAGCATTTT.